The clone carrying this T cell receptor (beta chain) was seen repeatedly, ten times or more. These data originate in a study of T-cell reconstitution after alpha-beta-depleted transplantation in children. Using unique molecular identifiers, the investigators prepared the TCRbeta library. TCRdb itself ran the PCR reads through MiXCR, one entry per CDR3 protein. Of approximately 250,000 distinct CDR3 sequences listed, 9.7% were seen once; the top ten hold approximately 5%. The sequence was collected from a human donor who donated a stem cell graft to a child with SCID. The sample in question was PBMCs from the stem cell graft donor, obtained from the stem cell graft.

The DNA for the CDR3 is TGTGCCAGCAGCTTAGGCTGGCATCTTAATTCCGATACGCAGTATTTT. Protein: CASSLGWHLNSDTQYF. V usage is TRBV7-6 and J usage is TRBJ2-3; D is undetermined. The CDR3 is 16 residues long. Germline V gene data show CDR1 as SGHVS and CDR2 as FNYEAQ. Trimming removed 1 base at V and 6 bases at J, with 17 bases between. Full variable domain (remainder filled in from reference TRBV7-6 and TRBJ2-3): GAGVSQSPRYKVTKRGQDVALRCDPISGHVSLYWYRQALGQGPEFLTYFNYEAQQDKSGLPNDRFSAERPEGSISTLTIQRTEQRDSAMYRCASSLGWHLNSDTQYFGPGTRLTVL.